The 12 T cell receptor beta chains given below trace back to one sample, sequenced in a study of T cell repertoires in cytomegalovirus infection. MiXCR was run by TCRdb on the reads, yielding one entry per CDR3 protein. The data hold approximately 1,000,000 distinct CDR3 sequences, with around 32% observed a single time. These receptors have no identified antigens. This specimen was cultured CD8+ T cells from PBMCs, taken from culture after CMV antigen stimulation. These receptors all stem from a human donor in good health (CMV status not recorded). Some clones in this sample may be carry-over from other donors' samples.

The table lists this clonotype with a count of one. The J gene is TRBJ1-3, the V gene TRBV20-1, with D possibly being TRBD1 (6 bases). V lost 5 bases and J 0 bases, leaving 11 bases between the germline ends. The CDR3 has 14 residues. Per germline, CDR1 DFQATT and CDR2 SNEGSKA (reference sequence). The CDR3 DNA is TGCAGTGCTGGGGACACCATCTCTGGAAACACCATATATTTT. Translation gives CSAGDTISGNTIYF.

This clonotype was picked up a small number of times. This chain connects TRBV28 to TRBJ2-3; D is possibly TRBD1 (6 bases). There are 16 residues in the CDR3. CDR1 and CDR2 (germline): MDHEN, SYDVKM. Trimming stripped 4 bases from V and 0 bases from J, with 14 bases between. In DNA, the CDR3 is TGTGCCAGCAGTTCCCCACAGGGATCCAGCACAGATACGCAGTATTTT. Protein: CASSSPQGSSTDTQYF.

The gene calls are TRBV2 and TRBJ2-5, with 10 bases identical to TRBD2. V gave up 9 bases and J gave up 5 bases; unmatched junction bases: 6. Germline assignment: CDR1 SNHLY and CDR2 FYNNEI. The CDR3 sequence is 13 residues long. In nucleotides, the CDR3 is TGTGCCAGAGAAACTAGCGGGGTCGAGACCCAGTACTTC. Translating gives CARETSGVETQYF.

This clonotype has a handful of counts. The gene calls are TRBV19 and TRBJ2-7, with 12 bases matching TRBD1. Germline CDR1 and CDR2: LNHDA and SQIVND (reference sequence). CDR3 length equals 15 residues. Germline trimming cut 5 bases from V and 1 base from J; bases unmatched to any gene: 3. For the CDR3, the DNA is TGTGCCAGTAGTTGGGACAGGGGGCTTTCCTACGAGCAGTACTTC. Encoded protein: CASSWDRGLSYEQYF.

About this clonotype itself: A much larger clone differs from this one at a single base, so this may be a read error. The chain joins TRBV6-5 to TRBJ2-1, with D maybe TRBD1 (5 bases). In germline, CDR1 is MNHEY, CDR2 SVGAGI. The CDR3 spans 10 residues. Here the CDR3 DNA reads TGTGCCAGCCAGGACATCGAGCGACCCTTC. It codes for CASQDIERPF.

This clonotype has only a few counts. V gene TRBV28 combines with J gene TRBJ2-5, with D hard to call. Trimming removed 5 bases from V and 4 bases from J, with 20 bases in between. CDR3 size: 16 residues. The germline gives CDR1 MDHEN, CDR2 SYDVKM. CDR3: CASSHTSGRLRETQYF. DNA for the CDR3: TGTGCCAGCAGTCACACTTCTGGCAGACTCCGAGAGACCCAGTACTTC.

CDR3 sequence: CASSPSTGVYNEQFF. In nucleotides, the CDR3 is TGTGCCAGCAGCCCATCGACAGGGGTCTACAATGAGCAGTTCTTC. The chain joins TRBV5-4 to TRBJ2-1, with 8 bases aligning to TRBD1. V trimming: 4 bases; J trimming: 3 bases; junction bases outside the gene matches: 6. Germline lookup yields CDR1 SGHNT and CDR2 YYREEE (reference sequence). This CDR3 is built from 15 residues.

CDR3 sequence: CASSLSLGALAGELFF. The CDR3 coding sequence is TGTGCCAGCAGCTTAAGTTTGGGGGCTCTGGCCGGGGAGCTGTTTTTT. J is TRBJ2-2 and V is TRBV7-6; D possibly corresponds to TRBD1 (6 bases). The CDR3 loop spans 16 amino acids. Trimming left V 2 bases short and J 6 bases short, with 16 bases between. Germline loops: CDR1 SGHVS, CDR2 FNYEAQ.

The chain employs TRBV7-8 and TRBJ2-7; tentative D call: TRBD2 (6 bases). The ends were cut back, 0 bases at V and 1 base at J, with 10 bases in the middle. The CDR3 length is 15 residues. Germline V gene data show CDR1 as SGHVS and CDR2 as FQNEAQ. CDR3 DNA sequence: TGTGCCAGCAGCTTAGCCCGGCGGGAATCCTACGAGCAGTACGTC. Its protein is CASSLARRESYEQYV.

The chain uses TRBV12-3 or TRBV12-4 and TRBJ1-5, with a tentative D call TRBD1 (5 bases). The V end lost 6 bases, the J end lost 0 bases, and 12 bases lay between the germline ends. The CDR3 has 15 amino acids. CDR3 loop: CASSPEGHSNQPQHF. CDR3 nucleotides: TGTGCCAGCAGCCCCGAGGGGCATAGCAATCAGCCCCAGCATTTT.

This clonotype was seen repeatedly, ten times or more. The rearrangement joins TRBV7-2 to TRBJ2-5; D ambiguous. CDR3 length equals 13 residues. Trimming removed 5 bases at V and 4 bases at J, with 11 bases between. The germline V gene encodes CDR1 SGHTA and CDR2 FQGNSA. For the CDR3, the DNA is TGTGCCAGCAGCCCATTAGGTCCAGAGACCCAGTACTTC. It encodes CASSPLGPETQYF.

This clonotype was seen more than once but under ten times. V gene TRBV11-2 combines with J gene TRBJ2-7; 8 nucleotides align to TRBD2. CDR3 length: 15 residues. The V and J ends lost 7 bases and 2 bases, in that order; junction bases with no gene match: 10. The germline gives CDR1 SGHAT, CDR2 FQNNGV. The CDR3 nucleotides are TGTGCCAGCAATACCGCCCGCGGGGGGCCCTACGAGCAGTACGTC. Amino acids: CASNTARGGPYEQYV.